This entry is about one T cell receptor (beta chain). The target antigen is unknown. The sequencing template was cDNA reverse transcribed from extracted RNA. Only in-frame clones appear in the TCRdb table, and some are missing; sequencing was by immunoSEQ multiplex PCR. The sample has 150,000 to 200,000 clones; about three fifths are singletons. The CDR3 has 16 residues. Between the trimmed V and J ends, which lost 1 base and 1 base, there was a span of 13 bases. Per the germline V gene, CDR1 is MGHRA and CDR2 is YSYEKL. The sample's treatment: oral pan-JAK inhibitor, 5-10 mg twice daily. The data stem from a study of CD8+ T cells in alopecia areata. Study-level information: Treated patients were dosed with oral tofacitinib, taking 5 to 10 mg twice daily.

Notes on the study in general: Any link of baseline CD8+ expansion to response, resting on one nonresponder, remains uncertain. Scalp clonality and expanded CD8+ clones among the top 100 were significantly decreased by tofacitinib.

The rearrangement links TRBV4-1 to TRBJ1-1, with D possibly TRBD1 on 6 matching bases. Material: CD4+ T cells sorted from blood, obtained around week 50, from a patient treated with tofacitinib. The origin of this receptor is a human donor with alopecia areata. The CDR3 is CASSQGRGVANTEAFF. The DNA for the CDR3 is TGCGCCAGCAGCCAAGGTAGGGGGGTGGCGAACACTGAAGCTTTCTTT.